This T cell receptor (beta chain) was obtained from a study of blood T cells in healthy people across ages. Whole-study findings and limits: Reliance upon unsorted PBMCs precluded definitive naive versus antigen-experienced comparison. Diversity was higher, and naive CD4+ cells more numerous, in long-lived donors than in aged donors.

This CDR3 has 16 residues. V was clipped by 2 bases and J by 3 bases, with 11 bases between them. CDR1 and CDR2 from the germline V gene are MDHEN and SYDVKM. About this clonotype itself: What it binds is not known.

Using a J-beta primer mix together with a sample-barcoded 5' primer, a second PCR was run for about 6 to 12 cycles. TCRdb re-derived calls from the 5' RACE reads in MiXCR, one entry per CDR3 protein. The sample lists hundreds of thousands of distinct CDR3 sequences, roughly 50% occurring once. The chain joins TRBV28 to TRBJ1-6; tentatively, D is TRBD1 (6 bases). The sequence was obtained from a man aged 35 to 55 in good health. The sequencing sample was made of blood. As DNA, the CDR3 is TGTGCCAGCAGTTTACTACAGGGTTACTATAATTCACCCCTCCACTTT. Protein sequence: CASSLLQGYYNSPLHF.